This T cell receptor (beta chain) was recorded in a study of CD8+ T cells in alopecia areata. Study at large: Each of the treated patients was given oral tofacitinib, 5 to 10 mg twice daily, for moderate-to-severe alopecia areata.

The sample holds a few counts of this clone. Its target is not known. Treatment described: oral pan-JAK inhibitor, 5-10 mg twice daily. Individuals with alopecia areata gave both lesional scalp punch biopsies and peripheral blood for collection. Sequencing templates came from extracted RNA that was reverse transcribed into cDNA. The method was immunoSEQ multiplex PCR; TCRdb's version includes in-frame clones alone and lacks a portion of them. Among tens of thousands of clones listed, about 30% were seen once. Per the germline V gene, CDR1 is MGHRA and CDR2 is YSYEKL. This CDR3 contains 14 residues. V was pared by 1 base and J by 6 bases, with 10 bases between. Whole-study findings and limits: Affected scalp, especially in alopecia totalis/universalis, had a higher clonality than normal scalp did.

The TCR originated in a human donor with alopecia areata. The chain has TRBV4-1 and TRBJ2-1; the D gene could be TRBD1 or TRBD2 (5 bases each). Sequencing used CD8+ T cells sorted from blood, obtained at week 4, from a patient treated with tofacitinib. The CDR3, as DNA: TGCGCCAGCAGCCAAGTGCGAGGGGTCAATGAGCAGTTCTTC. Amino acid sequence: CASSQVRGVNEQFF.